A single sample gave rise to the 10 T cell receptor beta chains below, sequenced in a study of metastatic and nonmetastatic thyroid tumors. Every patient was untreated before thyroid surgery. TCRdb re-analyzed the PCR reads through MiXCR. The sample has 35,000 to 50,000 clones, about a sixth seen once. Sequencing was performed on tumor tissue. These receptors were taken from a female donor with papillary thyroid cancer or a benign thyroid nodule (not recorded which). Some clones in this sample may be carry-over from other donors' samples.

With respect to this clone: A read error is possible here, since a much larger clone lies one base away. V is TRBV15 and J is TRBJ2-6, with TRBD1 matching over 12 bases. After removal of 0 bases from V and 6 bases from J, the junction contained 9 bases not matched to a gene. This CDR3 comprises 19 residues. CDR1 is LNHNV and CDR2 is YYDKDF in the germline V gene (reference sequence). The CDR3 protein is CATSRDRDRGRFVANVLTF. The CDR3 coding sequence is TGTGCCACCAGCAGAGATCGGGACAGGGGGCGTTTTGTGGCCAACGTCCTGACTTTC.

This clone was found a few times. The V and J genes are TRBV10-3 and TRBJ2-1, with 7 positions matching TRBD1. CDR3 length: 15 residues. CDR1 and CDR2 from the germline V gene are ENHRY and SYGVKD. The ends lost 7 bases at V and 6 bases at J; junction bases unmatched: 12. The CDR3 spells CAIISTGTVFNEQFF. The CDR3 DNA reads as TGTGCCATCATTTCCACCGGGACAGTGTTCAATGAGCAGTTCTTC.

V usage is TRBV5-1 and J usage is TRBJ1-6; no definite D call. V was shortened by 7 bases and J by 6 bases, with 8 bases between the two germline ends. The germline V gene has CDR1 SGHRS and CDR2 YFSETQ. The length of the CDR3 is 12 residues. Here the CDR3 reads CASCNGNSPLHF. As DNA, the CDR3 is TGCGCCAGCTGTAACGGTAATTCACCCCTCCACTTT.

A few counts support this clone. The V call is TRBV7-9, the J call TRBJ2-5, with 12 bases fitting TRBD1. V dropped 4 bases and J dropped 5; count of bases not matched to a gene: 8. The CDR3 has 16 residues. Germline CDR1 and CDR2: SEHNR and FQNEAQ (reference sequence). This CDR3 is CASSSSGTGGAETQYF. The CDR3 coding sequence is TGTGCCAGCAGCTCATCCGGGACAGGGGGCGCTGAGACCCAGTACTTC.

This clone came up a few times. A much more abundant neighbour one base away suggests this may be a read error. This chain uses TRBV24-1 with TRBJ2-1; 9 bases fit TRBD2. V dropped 7 bases and J dropped 7; count of bases not matched to a gene: 13. Per the germline V gene, CDR1 is KGHDR and CDR2 is SFDVKD. The CDR3 contains 16 residues. In DNA form, the CDR3 reads TGTGCCACCAGCTCCATGGCAGCGGGAGGTCTAAATGAGCAGTTCTTC. The encoded protein is CATSSMAAGGLNEQFF.

There are many counts of this clone. The rearrangement links TRBV7-2 to TRBJ1-3; possibly TRBD1 for D (6 bases). Looked up from germline, CDR1 is SGHTA and CDR2 is FQGNSA. Trimming removed 1 base at V and 2 bases at J, with 15 bases between. The CDR3 covers 17 residues. CDR3 amino acids: CASSLGFTGRTGNTIYF. Here the CDR3 DNA reads TGTGCCAGCAGCTTAGGGTTTACAGGGCGTACTGGAAACACCATATATTTT.

This clone was counted at least ten times. V gene TRBV20-1 combines with J gene TRBJ2-3, with 7 bases fitting TRBD1. The CDR3 totals 15 residues. V trimming: 6 bases; J trimming: 4 bases; junction bases outside the gene matches: 13. In germline, CDR1 is DFQATT, CDR2 SNEGSKA (reference sequence). The CDR3, as DNA: TGCAGTGCCAGCGCAGGGGGTGGACTCGCAGATACGCAGTATTTT. It is translated as CSASAGGGLADTQYF.

The table lists this clone with many counts. This chain joins TRBV7-2 and TRBJ2-3; D call uncertain. Trimming cost V 2 bases and J 2 bases, with 11 bases left between them. This CDR3 has 15 residues. The germline CDR1 and CDR2 sequences are SGHTA and FQGNSA. The CDR3 region has the DNA TGTGCCAGCAGCTTAAATGGGGTAACCACAGATACGCAGTATTTT. Amino acids: CASSLNGVTTDTQYF.

The V call is TRBV20-1, the J call TRBJ1-2; a possible D gene is TRBD1 (5 bases). Germline-derived CDR1 and CDR2 are DFQATT and SNEGSKA (reference sequence). Trimming stripped 4 bases from V and 2 bases from J, with 17 bases between. The CDR3 runs 15 residues. CDR3 residues: CSATLQGRGNYGYTF. CDR3 nucleotide sequence: TGCAGTGCTACGCTCCAGGGACGGGGGAACTATGGCTACACCTTC.

A single count supports this clone. The chain combines TRBV6-1 with TRBJ1-1; D is possibly TRBD1 (5 bases). V was trimmed by 9 bases and J by 7 bases, leaving 18 bases between them. CDR1 and CDR2 from the germline V gene are MNHNS and SASEGT. This CDR3 spans 13 amino acids. CDR3 nucleotide sequence: TGTGCCAGTCCCCCCCGGGACGAAGGTGAAGCTTTCTTT. It encodes CASPPRDEGEAFF.